The clone carrying this T cell receptor (beta chain) has a single count. Here immunoSEQ multiplex PCR was the method, and the copy in TCRdb shows in-frame clones only, minus some. The sample carries some 1,600,000 clones, 95% to 99% recorded once. This entry is derived from a study of shared clonotypes between healthy human individuals. The sequence derives from a man aged 30-40 years in good health. Sequenced sample: naive CD4+ T cells sorted from blood. As to subset: CD45RA+ positively selected.

CDR3 sequence (DNA): TGTGCCAGCAGCATGACAGGGGGCACTGAAGCTTTCTTT. Translation: CASSMTGGTEAFF. The gene calls are TRBV2 and TRBJ1-1; 9 bases match TRBD1. V gave up 6 bases and J gave up 4 bases; unmatched junction bases: 3. Germline V gives CDR1 SNHLY, CDR2 FYNNEI. CDR3 length equals 13 residues.